The 4 T cell receptor beta chains in this list originate from one sample, sequenced in a study of cytomegalovirus exposure and HLA in healthy donors. PCR involved 60 Vbeta and 13 Jbeta primers. The repertoire was sequenced with immunoSEQ multiplex PCR; TCRdb's copy has only in-frame clones and lacks some. The sample includes approximately 190,000 clones. Sequenced sample: PBMCs. All receptors derive from a boy aged 5-17 years in good health and CMV-seronegative.

The chain combines TRBV27 with TRBJ1-6; D remains unclear. V was pared by 5 bases and J by 5 bases, with 7 bases between. The CDR3 runs 13 residues. Per germline, CDR1 MNHEY and CDR2 SMNVEV (reference sequence). The CDR3 is CASSGAHNSPLHF. CDR3 nucleotides: TGTGCCAGCAGTGGAGCCCATAATTCACCCCTCCACTTT.

The J gene is TRBJ2-7, the V gene TRBV4-2; 12 positions match TRBD2. The CDR3 contains 17 residues. V shed 4 bases and J 2 bases; nucleotides not matched to a gene: 9. Looked up from germline, CDR1 is LGHNA and CDR2 is YNFKEQ. The CDR3, as DNA: TGTGCCAGCAGCCTTTTGGGAAGACTAGCGGGGGCCTACGAGCAGTACTTC. This gives the protein CASSLLGRLAGAYEQYF.

The CDR3 here is CSVGQTNTEAFF. Here the CDR3 DNA reads TGCAGCGTCGGACAAACGAACACTGAAGCTTTCTTT. The chain joins TRBV29-1 to TRBJ1-1, with D maybe TRBD1 (5 bases). CDR3 length: 12 amino acids. Trimming cost V 6 bases and J 1 base, with 9 bases left between them. In germline, CDR1 is SQVTM, CDR2 ANQGSEA.

V gene TRBV15 combines with J gene TRBJ2-3; 9 bases align to TRBD2. Germline-derived CDR1 and CDR2 are LNHNV and YYDKDF (reference sequence). CDR3 length: 14 amino acids. Losses at the gene ends were 7 bases for V and 3 bases for J; bases not matched to a gene: 5. CDR3: CATTLSGGTDTQYF. The DNA for the CDR3 is TGTGCCACCACGTTGAGCGGGGGGACAGATACGCAGTATTTT.